Below are 5 T cell receptor beta chains sequenced from a single sample in a study of beta chain features in type 1 diabetes. cDNA synthesis used the whole RNA isolate, giving expressed TCRB sequences. Assay used: immunoSEQ multiplex PCR; TCRdb lists only in-frame clones, some missing. The sample lists 600,000 or so clones; about an eighth were seen once. Study-wide findings and caveats: The study found moderately but significantly shorter TCRB CDR3s in all four CD4+ subsets of Type 1 diabetes patients.

These receptors' antigens are unknown. Sequenced sample: naive CD4+ T cells from blood. The source of these receptors is a young man with type 1 diabetes.

This clone was seen a few times. The chain combines TRBV4-3 with TRBJ1-6; no reliable D call. This CDR3 contains 15 residues. Trimming stripped 0 bases from V and 12 bases from J, with 15 bases between. The germline V gene has CDR1 LGHNA and CDR2 YSLEER. As DNA, the CDR3 is TGCGCCAGCAGCCAAGATCTATTGGACCCGATACCCCTCCACTTT. Amino acids: CASSQDLLDPIPLHF.

This clone was recorded a few times. J is TRBJ1-5 and V is TRBV6-1, with D maybe TRBD1 (5 bases). The CDR3 has 13 residues. Trimming pared 8 bases from V and 2 bases from J, leaving 10 bases between. Germline values: CDR1 MNHNS, CDR2 SASEGT. The CDR3 region is CASGGFGNQPQHF. The CDR3 DNA reads as TGTGCCAGCGGGGGATTTGGCAATCAGCCCCAGCATTTT.

The rearrangement links TRBV7-2 to TRBJ2-7; 10 bases agree with TRBD2. Losses at the gene ends were 5 bases for V and 1 base for J; bases not matched to a gene: 5. Germline V lookup: CDR1 SGHTA, CDR2 FQGNSA. This CDR3 comprises 15 residues. The CDR3 sequence: CASSVSSGGSYEQYF. For the CDR3, the DNA is TGTGCCAGCAGCGTCTCTAGCGGGGGTTCCTACGAGCAGTACTTC. The full variable domain, rest sourced from reference TRBV7-2 and TRBJ2-7, is GAGVSQSPSNKVTEKGKDVELRCDPISGHTALYWYRQSLGQGLEFLIYFQGNSAPDKSGLPSDRFSAERTGGSVSTLTIQRTQQEDSAVYLCASSVSSGGSYEQYFGPGTRLTVT.

The rearrangement links TRBV5-1 to TRBJ2-5; 7 bases are shared with TRBD2. There are 15 residues in the CDR3. V lost 4 bases, J lost 3 bases, and 9 bases stayed unmatched. Germline V gene data show CDR1 as SGHRS and CDR2 as YFSETQ. CDR3 sequence: CASSPLGGREETQYF. CDR3 coding DNA: TGCGCCAGCAGCCCCCTCGGGGGGAGGGAAGAGACCCAGTACTTC.

The sample holds a few counts of this clone. The CDR3 DNA sequence: TGCGCCAGCAGCATACAGCTCTCTAGCACAGATACGCAGTATTTT. It codes for CASSIQLSSTDTQYF. The chain employs TRBV10-2 and TRBJ2-3; D is ambiguous. The CDR3 length is 15 residues. Germline V gene lookup returns CDR1 WSHSY and CDR2 SAAADI. V lost 6 bases and J lost 0, with 13 bases in between.